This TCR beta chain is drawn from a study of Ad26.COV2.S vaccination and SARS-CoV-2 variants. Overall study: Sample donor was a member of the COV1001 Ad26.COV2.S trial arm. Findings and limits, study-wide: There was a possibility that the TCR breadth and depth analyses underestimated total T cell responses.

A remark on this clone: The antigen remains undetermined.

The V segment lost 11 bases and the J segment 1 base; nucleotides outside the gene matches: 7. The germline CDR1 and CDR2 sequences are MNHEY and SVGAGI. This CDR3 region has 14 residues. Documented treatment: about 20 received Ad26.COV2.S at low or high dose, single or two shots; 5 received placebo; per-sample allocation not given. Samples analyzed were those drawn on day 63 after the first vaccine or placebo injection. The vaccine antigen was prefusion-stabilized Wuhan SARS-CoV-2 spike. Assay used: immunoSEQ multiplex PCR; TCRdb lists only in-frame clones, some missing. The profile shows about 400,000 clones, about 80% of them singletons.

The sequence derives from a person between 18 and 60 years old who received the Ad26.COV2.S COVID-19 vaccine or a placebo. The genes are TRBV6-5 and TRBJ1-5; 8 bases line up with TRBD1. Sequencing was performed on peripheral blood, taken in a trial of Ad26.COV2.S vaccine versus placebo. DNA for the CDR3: TGTGCCGGGAGGACAGGGTCGAGCAATCAGCCCCAGCATTTT. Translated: CAGRTGSSNQPQHF.